This entry lists 29 T cell receptor beta chains sequenced from one sample in a study of T cell clonality in common variable immunodeficiency. Study results and limitations: In common variable immunodeficiency, TCR beta chains reportedly carried fewer deletions and N-nucleotide insertions.

Sequencing was performed with immunoSEQ multiplex PCR; in TCRdb, only in-frame clones are kept and a portion is missing. Here the sample table reports over 15,000 clones. These receptors are not linked to any known antigen. The sample consisted of peripheral blood mononuclear cells. These receptors were taken from a human donor with common variable immunodeficiency.

A remark on this clone: The CDR3 end is not reached by the read, which stops 3 residues before it; the germline J gene fills it in. The chain carries TRBV10-2 and TRBJ1-1, with TRBD1 as a possible D gene (5 bases). CDR3 length equals 14 residues. Germline assignment: CDR1 WSHSY and CDR2 SAAADI. V shed 7 bases and J shed 3 bases, with 15 bases lying between them. The CDR3 DNA, read in part, is TGCGCCAGCAAACGGGGGTGGGTCGACACTGAA. Its translation: CASKRGWVDTE. The entire CDR3 is CASKRGWVDTEAFF.

As to this clone: The read finishes 3 residues shy of the CDR3 end, and the germline J gene is used to complete it. The chain has TRBV13 and TRBJ2-7; possibly TRBD1 for D (6 bases). Germline V lookup: CDR1 PRHDT, CDR2 FYEKMQ (reference sequence). This CDR3 is built from 13 residues. The V and J ends lost 4 bases and 6 bases respectively, with 13 bases between them. CDR3 bases read: TGTGCCAGCAGCTCCAACAGGGTGGGCGAG. This sequence encodes CASSSNRVGE. The CDR3 in full is CASSSNRVGEQYF.

Turning to this clone: The CDR3 extends 3 residues past the end of the read, so its final part is completed from the germline J gene. This chain connects TRBV7-2 to TRBJ2-3; no reliable D call. The ends were cut back, 7 bases at V and 4 bases at J, with 15 bases in the middle. CDR3 length: 14 residues. Germline CDR1 reads SGHTA; CDR2 reads FQGNSA. The part of the CDR3 DNA that was read is TGTGCCAGCATAAACAGAGGTGGATCAGATACG. Translating gives CASINRGGSDT. The entire CDR3 is CASINRGGSDTQYF.

The covered CDR3 bases are TGTGCCAGCAGCTTCACTGGGACAGCTACCTACGAG. Translating gives CASSFTGTATYE. The entire CDR3 is CASSFTGTATYEQYF. This chain uses TRBV9 with TRBJ2-7; 7 nucleotides line up with TRBD1. The read terminates 3 residues before the CDR3 end, so the remaining end is supplied by the germline J gene. Germline lookup yields CDR1 SGDLS and CDR2 YYNGEE. This CDR3 has 15 residues. J gave up 2 bases and V 4 bases, and 9 bases lay outside the gene matches.

As to this clone: The missing CDR3 end, 3 residues past where the read stops, is filled in from the germline J gene. The chain joins TRBV20-1 to TRBJ1-6; 8 nucleotides match TRBD1. This CDR3 contains 14 residues. Germline V gene sequence: CDR1 DFQATT, CDR2 SNEGSKA (reference sequence). Trimming at V came to 3 bases and at J to 9 bases, leaving 7 bases not matched to a gene. The DNA read from the CDR3 is TGCAGTGCTAGTCCGGGACAGGTCGGTTCACCC. Protein product: CSASPGQVGSP. The entire CDR3 sequence reads CSASPGQVGSPLHF.

Turning to this clone: The missing CDR3 end, 3 residues past where the read stops, is filled in from the germline J gene. This chain connects TRBV18 to TRBJ2-5; 7 nucleotides agree with TRBD1. The CDR3 contains 15 residues. After removal of 6 bases from V and 0 bases from J, the junction contained 7 bases not matched to a gene. The germline CDR1 and CDR2 sequences are KGHSH and LQKENI. The CDR3 DNA, read in part, is TGTGCCAGCTCCCCCTTGGACAGGTACCAAGAGACC. It specifies CASSPLDRYQET. The entire CDR3 reads CASSPLDRYQETQYF.

The CDR3 bases that were read are TGTGCCAGCAGCATCCTCGGCGAG. This encodes CASSILGE. The whole CDR3 sequence reads CASSILGEQYF. V usage is TRBV7-2 and J usage is TRBJ2-7; D is undetermined. The missing CDR3 end, 3 residues past where the read stops, is filled in from the germline J gene. V lost 5 bases, J lost 6 bases, and 8 bases lay in between. The germline gives CDR1 SGHTA, CDR2 FQGNSA. The CDR3 totals 11 residues.

In regard to this clone: Sequencing ends 3 residues short of the CDR3 end; the germline J gene provides the rest. The chain uses TRBV5-4 and TRBJ2-7, with D possibly being TRBD2 (6 bases). Trimming removed 4 bases at V and 0 bases at J, with 14 bases between. The germline V gene encodes CDR1 SGHNT and CDR2 YYREEE (reference sequence). This CDR3 region has 15 residues. The CDR3 region is CASSARDSPSYEQYF. The covered CDR3 bases are TGTGCCAGCAGCGCCCGGGACTCACCCTCCTACGAG.

Measured by frequency, this clone is medium-sized. The read ends 3 residues before the CDR3 terminus; that terminus is restored from the germline J gene. This sequence joins TRBV11-2 and TRBJ1-1; D gene unclear. CDR1 and CDR2 from the germline V gene are SGHAT and FQNNGV. This CDR3 has 12 amino acids. V shed 5 bases and J shed 6 bases, with 10 bases lying between them. The sequenced part of the CDR3 DNA is TGTGCCAGCAGCCCCGGGGTCTCTGAA. Translated: CASSPGVSE. The entire CDR3 sequence reads CASSPGVSEAFF.

With regard to this clone: The CDR3 end falls 3 residues outside the read, so it is completed with the germline J gene. The chain joins TRBV30 to TRBJ2-7; 8 bases map to TRBD1. With V trimmed by 1 base and J by 2 bases, 4 bases remained unmatched. This CDR3 comprises 14 residues. CDR1 and CDR2 (germline): GTSNPN, SVGIG (reference sequence). Here the CDR3 reads CAWSAGQGAYEQYF. The covered CDR3 bases are TGTGCCTGGAGTGCCGGACAGGGAGCCTACGAG.

For this clone: The read comes to an end 3 residues before the CDR3 does, leaving the germline J gene to fill in the end. The chain recombines TRBV11-2 with TRBJ2-7; 8 bases match TRBD1. The CDR3 is 14 amino acids. Germline V gene sequence: CDR1 SGHAT, CDR2 FQNNGV. V shed 4 bases, J shed 4 bases, and the junction held 6 bases outside the gene matches. The CDR3: CASSYSQGDYEQYF. The covered CDR3 bases are TGTGCCAGCAGCTACTCACAGGGGGATTACGAG.

The CDR3 protein is CASSSGPGPSYEQYF. Partial CDR3 DNA: TGTGCCAGCAGCTCCGGCCCGGGTCCATCCTACGAG. The chain recombines TRBV7-9 with TRBJ2-7, with D unclear. The read comes to an end 3 residues before the CDR3 does, leaving the germline J gene to fill in the end. The CDR3 spans 15 residues. Germline assignment: CDR1 SEHNR and CDR2 FQNEAQ (reference sequence). V lost 4 bases and J 1 base, leaving 14 bases between the germline ends.

On this clone itself: The read terminates 3 residues before the CDR3 end, so the remaining end is supplied by the germline J gene. This sequence joins TRBV18 and TRBJ2-1, with 7 bases that match TRBD2. V shed 3 bases and J 3 bases; nucleotides not matched to a gene: 5. Germline V gives CDR1 KGHSH, CDR2 LQKENI. This CDR3 contains 15 residues. CDR3 bases read: TGTGCCAGCTCACCCGGGGCTAGCGGCTACAATGAG. Translating gives CASSPGASGYNE. The whole CDR3 sequence is CASSPGASGYNEQFF.

Points on this clone: The read finishes 3 residues shy of the CDR3 end, and the germline J gene is used to complete it. The V gene is TRBV19, the J gene TRBJ1-2; weak D call: TRBD1 (5 bases). CDR1 LNHDA and CDR2 SQIVND come from the germline V gene (reference sequence). V was clipped by 2 bases and J by 0 bases, with 10 bases between them. The CDR3 contains 15 residues. The CDR3 spells CASSILDTSNYGYTF. The part of the CDR3 DNA that was read is TGTGCCAGTAGTATATTGGACACTTCTAACTATGGC.

As for this clone: The CDR3 end is not reached by the read, which stops 3 residues before it; the germline J gene fills it in. The chain recombines TRBV30 with TRBJ1-2, with 9 bases lining up with TRBD1. The CDR3 runs 14 residues. CDR1 GTSNPN and CDR2 SVGIG come from the germline V gene (reference sequence). The junction had 9 bases not matched to a gene; V was cut back by 8 bases and J by 2 bases. The sequenced CDR3 bases are TGTGCCGCAGCCGGGACAGGGTCCAACTATGGC. Translated: CAAAGTGSNYG. The whole CDR3 protein reads CAAAGTGSNYGYTF.

To note about this clone: From the germline J gene comes the end of the CDR3, since the read stops 3 residues before it. This chain uses TRBV18 with TRBJ1-1, with D possibly TRBD1 on 6 matching bases. CDR3 length equals 15 residues. With 3 bases removed from V and 0 bases from J, the gap between germline ends came to 11 bases. Per the germline V gene, CDR1 is KGHSH and CDR2 is LQKENI. CDR3 protein: CASSPLQGMNTEAFF. The sequenced CDR3 bases are TGTGCCAGCTCACCGCTACAGGGCATGAACACTGAA.

As regards this clone: The read is 3 residues too short to cover the CDR3 end, so that end is filled in from the germline J gene. Other nucleotide sequences from this sample produce the same CDR3. The gene calls are TRBV19 and TRBJ2-7; 10 bases align to TRBD1. From germline, CDR1 is LNHDA and CDR2 SQIVND (reference sequence). V trimming: 3 bases; J trimming: 4 bases; junction bases outside the gene matches: 0. This CDR3 region has 13 residues. The CDR3 DNA, read in part, is TGTGCCAGTAGTATGGGACAGGGGTACGAG. Encoded protein: CASSMGQGYE. The whole CDR3 is CASSMGQGYEQYF.

In the case of this clone: The read ends 3 residues early relative to the CDR3; the germline J gene fills the gap. The V and J genes are TRBV19 and TRBJ2-3; 12 bases match TRBD2. Germline V gene lookup returns CDR1 LNHDA and CDR2 SQIVND (reference sequence). After removal of 1 base from V and 1 base from J, the junction contained 3 bases not matched to a gene. The CDR3 totals 17 residues. The CDR3 protein is CASSIVRLAGGTDTQYF. Incomplete CDR3 DNA: TGTGCCAGTAGTATAGTTCGACTAGCGGGGGGCACAGATACG.

A word on this clone: Read sequence stops 3 residues before the CDR3 end, and the germline J gene provides the missing end. The chain is built from TRBV29-1 and TRBJ2-7; a weak D match, TRBD2 (7 bases). The CDR3 length is 14 residues. Germline V gene lookup returns CDR1 SQVTM and CDR2 ANQGSEA. V lost 6 bases and J 4 bases, leaving 19 bases between the germline ends. CDR3 bases read: TGCAGCGTAGTCGGGGGGCTGGGTGTTTACGAG. Translating it yields CSVVGGLGVYE. The full CDR3 protein reads CSVVGGLGVYEQYF.

As regards this clone: The read ends 3 residues before the CDR3 terminus; that terminus is restored from the germline J gene. The genes are TRBV15 and TRBJ2-5; D call uncertain. Germline values: CDR1 LNHNV, CDR2 YYDKDF (reference sequence). V lost 7 bases to trimming and J lost 4 bases, with 4 bases between them. The CDR3 is made up of 10 amino acids. The covered CDR3 bases are TGTGCCACCATCCTAGAGACC. Protein sequence: CATILET. The entire CDR3 sequence reads CATILETQYF.

To note about this clone: Read sequence stops 3 residues before the CDR3 end, and the germline J gene provides the missing end. The rearrangement uses TRBV6-1 and TRBJ2-3; 11 bases align to TRBD2. CDR3 length: 18 residues. With 2 bases clipped from V and 2 bases from J, the junction kept 9 bases outside the gene matches. Germline loops: CDR1 MNHNS, CDR2 SASEGT. The CDR3 reads CASSERPSGGTATDTQYF. Incomplete CDR3 DNA: TGTGCCAGCAGTGAACGCCCTAGCGGGGGGACTGCCACAGATACG.

Notes on this clone: The read ends 3 residues before the CDR3 terminus; that terminus is restored from the germline J gene. The chain joins TRBV6-2 or TRBV6-3 to TRBJ2-3, with 7 bases lining up with TRBD2. The CDR3 runs 15 residues. Germline V CDR1 and CDR2: MNHEY, SVGEGT. V lost 6 bases, J lost 1 base, and 7 bases stayed unmatched. The covered CDR3 bases are TGTGCCAGCAGACAAGGACTAGGGGGCACAGATACG. As protein: CASRQGLGGTDT. Given in full, the CDR3 is CASRQGLGGTDTQYF.

Its frequency marks this clone as medium-sized (0.01 to 0.1%). The read ends 3 residues early relative to the CDR3; the germline J gene fills the gap. The V gene is TRBV11-2, the J gene TRBJ1-4; 8 bases fit TRBD1. This CDR3 has 15 residues. V lost 1 base to trimming and J lost 8 bases; unmatched junction nucleotides: 6. CDR1 is SGHAT, CDR2 FQNNGV, per germline. CDR3 residues: CASSLGTGGWEKLFF. CDR3 DNA, as far as it was read: TGTGCCAGCAGCTTAGGCACAGGGGGTTGGGAAAAA.

The CDR3 sequence: CAWSVQGVGDTQYF. Partial CDR3 DNA: TGTGCCTGGAGTGTACAAGGGGTCGGAGATACG. The V gene is TRBV30, the J gene TRBJ2-3, with D perhaps matching TRBD1 (5 bases). The CDR3 end falls 3 residues outside the read, so it is completed with the germline J gene. The V end was cut by 0 bases, the J end by 5 bases, with 12 bases between. Germline assignment: CDR1 GTSNPN and CDR2 SVGIG (reference sequence). The CDR3 covers 14 residues. The whole variable domain, filled in from reference TRBV30 and TRBJ2-3, reads SQTIHQWPATLVQPVGSPLSLECTVEGTSNPNLYWYRQAAGRGLQLLFYSVGIGQISSEVPQNLSASRPQDRQFILSSKKLLLSDSGFYLCAWSVQGVGDTQYFGPGTRLTVL.

Note on this clone: Read sequence stops 3 residues before the CDR3 end, and the germline J gene provides the missing end. The chain has TRBV30 and TRBJ2-7; D is uncertain. This CDR3 contains 11 residues. Germline V gene sequence: CDR1 GTSNPN, CDR2 SVGIG (reference sequence). V lost 1 base and J lost 5, with 6 bases in between. The DNA read from the CDR3 is TGTGCCTGGAGTGAACTCCACGAG. Amino acids: CAWSELHE. The full CDR3 protein is CAWSELHEQYF.

Turning to this clone: Sequence at one end of the junction differs from germline and may be a read error. The read terminates 3 residues ahead of where the CDR3 ends, so the germline J gene completes it. The chain recombines TRBV4-2 with TRBJ2-1; 7 bases fit TRBD1. Germline V lookup: CDR1 LGHNA, CDR2 YNFKEQ. This CDR3 has 14 amino acids. The CDR3 is CASSHTQGLNEQFF. The part of the CDR3 DNA that was read is TGCGCCAGCAGCCATACACAGGGGCTCAATGAG.

CDR3 sequence: CASSLERELKYEQFF. The sequenced part of the CDR3 DNA is TGTGCCAGCAGTTTGGAGCGGGAGTTGAAGTATGAG. This sequence joins TRBV28 and TRBJ2-1, with 8 bases fitting TRBD2. The CDR3 end lies 3 residues beyond the end of the read and is filled in from the germline J gene. Germline V gene sequence: CDR1 MDHEN, CDR2 SYDVKM. J gave up 8 bases and V 3 bases, and 9 bases lay outside the gene matches. The CDR3 runs to 15 residues.

CDR3 sequence reads: CASSANRGREYGYTF. CDR3 bases read: TGTGCCAGCAGCGCCAACAGGGGGCGCGAGTATGGC. The chain links TRBV7-9 to TRBJ1-2; 9 bases map to TRBD1. Read sequence stops 3 residues before the CDR3 end, and the germline J gene provides the missing end. Germline V gene sequence: CDR1 SEHNR, CDR2 FQNEAQ (reference sequence). The CDR3 is 15 amino acids. The J segment lost 5 bases and the V segment lost 5 bases, leaving 9 bases of the junction unmatched.

As to this clone: The read terminates 3 residues ahead of where the CDR3 ends, so the germline J gene completes it. This chain connects TRBV5-1 to TRBJ1-1, with D possibly TRBD1 on 5 matching bases. V was pared by 0 bases and J by 0 bases, with 15 bases between. Germline loops: CDR1 SGHRS, CDR2 YFSETQ. The CDR3 loop spans 17 amino acids. CDR3 residues: CASSLGGGANMNTEAFF. The covered CDR3 bases are TGCGCCAGCAGCTTGGGAGGTGGGGCTAACATGAACACTGAA.